This T cell receptor (beta chain) emerged from a study of blood T cell repertoires in COVID-19. Study-wide context: Material from acute and convalescent COVID-19 was sourced from the United States, Italy and Spain. PBMCs, B-cell-depleted T cells, or T cells provided the cDNA or gDNA that made up the material.

In the source study's methods: Reference gene primers were amplified, and this amplification served to estimate nucleated cell counts. Profiling relied on immunoSEQ multiplex PCR, and the TCRdb table lists in-frame clones only, not all of them. That table is the source of V, J and clone size, and D and trimming were worked out from the DNA. Of about 98,000 clones listed, about 80% are singletons. The CDR3 runs 14 residues. Germline assignment: CDR1 GTSNPN and CDR2 SVGIG (reference sequence). Deletions cut 5 bases from V and 3 bases from J, with 11 bases between. The sequenced material came from peripheral blood. This chain joins TRBV30 and TRBJ1-6, with no clear D. The source of this sequence is a man aged 80 or over with acute or convalescent COVID-19. The CDR3 nucleotides are TGTGCCTGGGTTAGTGGTGGCTATAATTCACCCCTCCACTTT. This translates into CAWVSGGYNSPLHF. Based on the CDR3 plus reference TRBV30 and TRBJ1-6, the full variable domain is SQTIHQWPATLVQPVGSPLSLECTVEGTSNPNLYWYRQAAGRGLQLLFYSVGIGQISSEVPQNLSASRPQDRQFILSSKKLLLSDSGFYLCAWVSGGYNSPLHFGNGTRLTVT.